This TCR beta chain is drawn from a study of shared clonotypes between healthy human individuals. Background on the study: For every donor, three CD4 naive, three CD4 memory, two CD8 naive and one CD8 memory plates were used.

Assay execution took place at the deep level. Clones were read by immunoSEQ multiplex PCR, and TCRdb kept only the in-frame ones, dropping some. The table records a few hundred thousand clones, roughly 96% of them present only once. As concerns this clone: Its antigen is undetermined.

Study observations and caveats: Shared across several donors were around 5% of the naive CD4 clonotypes.

The sequencing input was memory CD8+ T cells sorted from blood. Subset: CD45RO+ cells pooled with CCR7-negative TemRA cells. The clonotype comes from a man younger than 45 in good health.

CDR3 DNA sequence: TGTGCCAGCTCGAGACCCATTTGGACAGGGGGCACAGATACGCAGTATTTT. It yields the protein CASSRPIWTGGTDTQYF. The chain links TRBV25-1 to TRBJ2-3; 9 bases align to TRBD1. V was clipped by 8 bases and J by 1 base; unmatched bases: 13. Germline V gene lookup returns CDR1 MGHDK and CDR2 SYGVNS. The CDR3 consists of 17 residues.